This TCR beta chain was identified in a study of metastatic and nonmetastatic thyroid tumors. Study context: The authors compared repertoires across blood and tumor or nodule tissue from malignant and benign thyroid patients. Broader study findings: For both blood and tumor, malignant thyroid tumors reportedly showed significantly higher TCR beta diversity than benign nodules did.

Every patient was untreated before thyroid surgery. This clone was recorded at least ten times. The target antigen is unknown. Original processing notes: Differences in CDR3 between clinicopathological groups were drawn on to build a classifier intended to discriminate distant-metastatic papillary thyroid cancer patients. TCRdb re-called clones from the PCR reads using MiXCR. The authors' filters were not applied to this entry. The sample shows some 6,800 clones, around 3.3% of them seen only once. Germline CDR1 is SQVTM and CDR2 is ANQGSEA. The V gene lost 4 bases and the J gene lost 9 bases, with 10 bases spanning the gap. The CDR3 is 11 residues long.

The sequence was collected from a female donor with papillary thyroid cancer or a benign thyroid nodule (not recorded which). Some clones in this sample may be carry-over from other donors' samples. Sequenced: tumor tissue. The chain has TRBV29-1 and TRBJ2-1; weak D call: TRBD1 (5 bases). The CDR3 spells CSVVPDIEQFF. For the CDR3, the DNA is TGCAGCGTTGTGCCGGACATTGAGCAGTTCTTC.